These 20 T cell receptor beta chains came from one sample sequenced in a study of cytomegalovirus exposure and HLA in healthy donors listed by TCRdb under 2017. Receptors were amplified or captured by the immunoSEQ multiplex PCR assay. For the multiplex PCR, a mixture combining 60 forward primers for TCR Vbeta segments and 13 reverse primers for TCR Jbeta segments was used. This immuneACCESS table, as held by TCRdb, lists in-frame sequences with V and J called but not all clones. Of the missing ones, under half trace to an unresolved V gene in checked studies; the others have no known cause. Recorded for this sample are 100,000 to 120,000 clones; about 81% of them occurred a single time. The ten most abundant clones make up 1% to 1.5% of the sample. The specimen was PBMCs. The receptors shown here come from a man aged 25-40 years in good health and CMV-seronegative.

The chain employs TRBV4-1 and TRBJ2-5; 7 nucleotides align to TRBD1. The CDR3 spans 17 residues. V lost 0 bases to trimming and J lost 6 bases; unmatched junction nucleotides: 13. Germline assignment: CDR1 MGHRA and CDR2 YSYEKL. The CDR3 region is CASSQDQAPGQSKTQYF. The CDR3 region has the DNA TGCGCCAGCAGCCAAGATCAGGCCCCGGGACAGTCCAAGACCCAGTACTTC.

CDR3 in amino acids: CASSPLPGGGGETQYF. CDR3 coding DNA: TGTGCCAGCAGTCCCCTTCCAGGAGGGGGAGGGGAGACCCAGTACTTC. The rearrangement uses TRBV28 and TRBJ2-5; TRBD2 is a possible D gene (7 bases). Per the germline V gene, CDR1 is MDHEN and CDR2 is SYDVKM. The CDR3 totals 16 residues. The V end lost 5 bases, the J end lost 5 bases, and 21 bases lay between the germline ends.

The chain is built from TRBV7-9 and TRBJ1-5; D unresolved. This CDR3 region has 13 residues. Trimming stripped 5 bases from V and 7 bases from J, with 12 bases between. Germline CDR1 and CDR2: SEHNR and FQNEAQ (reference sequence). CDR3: CASSINPGQPQHF. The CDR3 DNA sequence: TGTGCCAGCAGCATCAATCCGGGGCAGCCCCAGCATTTT.

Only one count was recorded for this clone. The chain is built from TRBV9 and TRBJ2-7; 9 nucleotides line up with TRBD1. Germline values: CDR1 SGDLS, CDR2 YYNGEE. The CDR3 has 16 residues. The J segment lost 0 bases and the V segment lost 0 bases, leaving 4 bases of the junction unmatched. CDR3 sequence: CASSVGGQGPSYEQYF. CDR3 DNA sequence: TGTGCCAGCAGCGTAGGGGGACAGGGTCCCTCCTACGAGCAGTACTTC. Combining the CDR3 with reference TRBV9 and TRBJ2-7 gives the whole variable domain DSGVTQTPKHLITATGQRVTLRCSPRSGDLSVYWYQQSLDQGLQFLIQYYNGEERAKGNILERFSAQQFPDLHSELNLSSLELGDSALYFCASSVGGQGPSYEQYFGPGTRLTVT.

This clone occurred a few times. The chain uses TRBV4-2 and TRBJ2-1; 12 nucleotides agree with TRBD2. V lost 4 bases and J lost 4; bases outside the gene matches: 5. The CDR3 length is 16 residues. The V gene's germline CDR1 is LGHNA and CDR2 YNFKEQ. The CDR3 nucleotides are TGTGCCAGCAGCCCTTCGACTAGCGGGGGTTACAATGAGCAGTTCTTC. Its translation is CASSPSTSGGYNEQFF.

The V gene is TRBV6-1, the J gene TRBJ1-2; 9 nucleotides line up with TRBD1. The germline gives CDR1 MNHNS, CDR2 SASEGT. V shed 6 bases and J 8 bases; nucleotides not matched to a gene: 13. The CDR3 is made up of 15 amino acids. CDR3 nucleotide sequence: TGTGCCAGCAGGCTATCCGGGACAGGGCGTGAGGGCTACACCTTC. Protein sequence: CASRLSGTGREGYTF.

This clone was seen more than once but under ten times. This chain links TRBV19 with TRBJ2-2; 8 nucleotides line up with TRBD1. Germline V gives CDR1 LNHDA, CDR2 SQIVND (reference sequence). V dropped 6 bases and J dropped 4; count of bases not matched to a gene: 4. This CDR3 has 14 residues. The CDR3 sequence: CASRTGVVTGELFF. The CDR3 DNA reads TGTGCCAGTAGGACAGGGGTCGTCACCGGGGAGCTGTTTTTT. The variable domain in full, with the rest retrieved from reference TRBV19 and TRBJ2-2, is DGGITQSPKYLFRKEGQNVTLSCEQNLNHDAMYWYRQDPGQGLRLIYYSQIVNDFQKGDIAEGYSVSREKKESFPLTVTSAQKNPTAFYLCASRTGVVTGELFFGEGSRLTVL.

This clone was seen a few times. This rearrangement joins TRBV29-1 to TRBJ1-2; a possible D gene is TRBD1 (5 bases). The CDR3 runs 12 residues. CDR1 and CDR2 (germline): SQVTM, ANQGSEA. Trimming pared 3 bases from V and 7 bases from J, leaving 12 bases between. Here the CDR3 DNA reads TGCAGCGTTGATGCGGGGGATCGTGGCTACACCTTC. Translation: CSVDAGDRGYTF. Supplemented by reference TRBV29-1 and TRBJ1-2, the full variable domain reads SAVISQKPSRDICQRGTSLTIQCQVDSQVTMMFWYRQQPGQSLTLIATANQGSEATYESGFVIDKFPISRPNLTFSTLTVSNMSPEDSSIYLCSVDAGDRGYTFGSGTRLTVV.

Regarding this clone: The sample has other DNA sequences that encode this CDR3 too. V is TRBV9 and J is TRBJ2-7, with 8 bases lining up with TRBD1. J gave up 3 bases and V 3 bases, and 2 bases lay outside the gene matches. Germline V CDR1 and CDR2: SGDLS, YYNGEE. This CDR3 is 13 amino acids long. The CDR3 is CASSGGQGYEQYF. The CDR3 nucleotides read TGTGCCAGCAGCGGAGGACAGGGCTACGAGCAGTACTTC.

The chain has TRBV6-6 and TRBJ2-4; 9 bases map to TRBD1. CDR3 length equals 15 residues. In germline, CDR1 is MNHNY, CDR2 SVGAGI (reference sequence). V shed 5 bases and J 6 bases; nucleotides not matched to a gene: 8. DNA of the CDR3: TGTGCCAGCAGTCCAAGGACAGGGGCGACAAACATTCAGTACTTC. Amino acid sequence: CASSPRTGATNIQYF.

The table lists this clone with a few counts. The CDR3 nucleotides read TGTGCCAGCAGCCCTGGTTTCAGGGGCCATGAAAAACTGTTTTTT. Protein: CASSPGFRGHEKLFF. The rearrangement uses TRBV5-8 and TRBJ1-4; perhaps TRBD1 as D (6 bases). The CDR3 has 15 amino acids. CDR1 and CDR2 (germline): SGHTS, YDEGEE. Trimming pared 4 bases from V and 6 bases from J, leaving 16 bases between.

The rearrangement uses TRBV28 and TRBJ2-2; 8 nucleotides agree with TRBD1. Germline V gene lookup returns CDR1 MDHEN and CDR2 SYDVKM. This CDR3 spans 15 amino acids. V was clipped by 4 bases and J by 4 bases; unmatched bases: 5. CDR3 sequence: CASSSTGVGTGELFF. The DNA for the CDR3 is TGTGCCAGCAGTTCGACAGGGGTGGGCACCGGGGAGCTGTTTTTT.

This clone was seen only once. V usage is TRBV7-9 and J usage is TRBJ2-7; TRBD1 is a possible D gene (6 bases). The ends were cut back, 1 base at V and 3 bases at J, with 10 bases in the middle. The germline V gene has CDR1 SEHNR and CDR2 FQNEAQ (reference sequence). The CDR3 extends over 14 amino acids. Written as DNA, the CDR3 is TGTGCCAGCAGCTTAGAACAGGGAAGCTACGAGCAGTACTTC. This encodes CASSLEQGSYEQYF.

CDR3 nucleotides: TGTGCCAGCAGTCTAGGCTGGACAGATACGCAGTATTTT. Translating it yields CASSLGWTDTQYF. This chain uses TRBV28 with TRBJ2-3; no definite D call. Trimming took off 5 bases at V and 3 bases at J, with 9 bases between the two ends. Germline V gene data show CDR1 as MDHEN and CDR2 as SYDVKM. CDR3 length: 13 residues.

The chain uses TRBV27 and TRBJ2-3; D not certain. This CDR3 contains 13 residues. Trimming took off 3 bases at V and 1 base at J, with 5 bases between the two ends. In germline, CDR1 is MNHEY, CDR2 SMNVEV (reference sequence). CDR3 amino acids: CASSFLGTDTQYF. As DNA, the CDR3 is TGTGCCAGCAGTTTTCTCGGCACAGATACGCAGTATTTT.

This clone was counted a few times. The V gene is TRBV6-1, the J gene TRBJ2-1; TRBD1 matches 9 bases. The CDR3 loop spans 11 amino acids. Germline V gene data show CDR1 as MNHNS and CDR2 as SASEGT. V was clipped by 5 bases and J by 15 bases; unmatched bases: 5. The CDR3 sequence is CASSMTGGGFF. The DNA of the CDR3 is TGTGCCAGCAGTATGACAGGGGGAGGGTTCTTC.

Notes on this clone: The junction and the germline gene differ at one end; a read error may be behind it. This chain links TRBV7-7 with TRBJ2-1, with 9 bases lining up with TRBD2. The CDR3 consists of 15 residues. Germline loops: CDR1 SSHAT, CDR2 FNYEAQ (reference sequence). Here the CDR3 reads CASSSLAGANNEQFF. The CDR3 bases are TGTGCTAGCAGCTCATTAGCGGGGGCCAACAATGAGCAGTTCTTC.

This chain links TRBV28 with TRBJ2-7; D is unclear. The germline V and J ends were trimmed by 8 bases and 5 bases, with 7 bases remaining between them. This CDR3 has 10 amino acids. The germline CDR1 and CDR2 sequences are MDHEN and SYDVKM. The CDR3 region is CASGGNEQYF. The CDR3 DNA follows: TGTGCCAGCGGCGGTAACGAGCAGTACTTC.

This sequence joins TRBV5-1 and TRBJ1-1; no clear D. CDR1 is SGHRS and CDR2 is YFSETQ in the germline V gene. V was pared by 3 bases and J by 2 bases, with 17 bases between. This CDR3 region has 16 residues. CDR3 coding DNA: TGCGCCAGCAGCTCGAAATGGGAGCGGGGAAACACTGAAGCTTTCTTT. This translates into CASSSKWERGNTEAFF. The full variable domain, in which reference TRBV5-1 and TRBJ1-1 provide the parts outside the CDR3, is KAGVTQTPRYLIKTRGQQVTLSCSPISGHRSVSWYQQTPGQGLQFLFEYFSETQRNKGNFPGRFSGRQFSNSRSEMNVSTLELGDSALYLCASSSKWERGNTEAFFGQGTRLTVV.

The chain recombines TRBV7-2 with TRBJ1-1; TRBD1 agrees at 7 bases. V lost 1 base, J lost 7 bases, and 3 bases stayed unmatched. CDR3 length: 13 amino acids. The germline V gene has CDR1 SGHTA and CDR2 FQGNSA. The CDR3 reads CASSLDRQGEAFF. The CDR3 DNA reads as TGTGCCAGCAGCTTAGACAGACAGGGTGAAGCTTTCTTT.